The following is a T cell receptor (beta chain) sequence with its context. The data stem from a study of blood T cells in healthy people across ages. Sample-barcoded 5' priming and a J-beta primer mix drove a second PCR of roughly 6 to 12 cycles. In TCRdb, the 5' RACE reads were re-called with MiXCR into one record per CDR3 protein. The sample holds about 620,000 distinct CDR3 sequences, roughly 21% seen once. Germline CDR1 is MDHEN and CDR2 is SYDVKM. The CDR3 length is 15 residues. The receptor comes from a man between 70 and 80 years old in good health. The chain has TRBV28 and TRBJ2-5; TRBD1 is a possible D gene (6 bases). Matching the DNA end better, TRBJ2-7 makes the J call doubtful. The specimen was blood. As DNA, the CDR3 is TGTGCCAGCAGTTCCCAGGGGTTAAGCTCCTACGAGCAGTACTTC. Its translation is CASSSQGLSSYEQYF.